This TCR beta chain stems from a study of cytomegalovirus exposure and HLA in healthy donors. There are 14 residues in the CDR3. V gave up 5 bases and J gave up 4 bases, with 14 bases separating them. CDR1 and CDR2 (germline): SGHTA, FQGNSA. Clones were read by immunoSEQ multiplex PCR, and TCRdb kept only the in-frame ones, dropping some. The repertoire holds some 170,000 clones, with 65% to 90% as singletons. This clonotype was sampled from a woman between 18 and 29 years old in good health and CMV-seronegative. This chain connects TRBV7-2 to TRBJ2-5; tentative D call: TRBD2 (6 bases). The sequencing input was PBMCs. The CDR3 DNA sequence: TGTGCCAGCAGCCCGAATCGGGAGCGAGAGACCCAGTACTTC. This translates into CASSPNRERETQYF.